Listed here is a single TCR beta chain. This entry comes from a study of blood T cell repertoires in COVID-19. Across the study: The United States, Italy and Spain supplied acute and convalescent COVID-19 samples. The cDNA or gDNA used as material had been derived from T cells, B-cell-depleted T cells, or PBMCs.

The CDR3 has 15 amino acids. Germline CDR1 LNHDA, CDR2 SQIVND (reference sequence). V dropped 2 bases and J dropped 4; count of bases not matched to a gene: 7. In the study's own analysis: For nucleated cells, counts were estimated from reference gene primer amplification. Data came from immunoSEQ multiplex PCR; TCRdb stores just in-frame clones and leaves some out. V and J calls and clone size are those listed in that table; D and trimming were worked out from the DNA. The sample holds around 100,000 clones, about 85% seen once. What was sequenced was peripheral blood. This rearrangement joins TRBV19 to TRBJ2-7; 8 bases align to TRBD2. The TCR originated in a man aged 45-60 years with active or convalescent COVID-19. DNA of the CDR3: TGTGCCAGTAGTATATTCGCGGGAGGCAAATACGAGCAGTACTTC. This gives the protein CASSIFAGGKYEQYF. Variable domain in full (rest from reference TRBV19 and TRBJ2-7): DGGITQSPKYLFRKEGQNVTLSCEQNLNHDAMYWYRQDPGQGLRLIYYSQIVNDFQKGDIAEGYSVSREKKESFPLTVTSAQKNPTAFYLCASSIFAGGKYEQYFGPGTRLTVT.